Shown below are 15 T cell receptor beta chains from a single sample sequenced in a study of metastatic and nonmetastatic thyroid tumors. Nobody among the patients had been given any treatment before thyroid surgery. TCRdb ran MiXCR on the PCR reads. Among tens of thousands of clones listed, roughly 25% were seen once. The material sequenced was blood. The receptor source for this set is a female donor with papillary thyroid cancer or a benign thyroid nodule (not recorded which). Some clones in this sample may be carry-over from other donors' samples.

In its sample, this clone was seen many times. The gene calls are TRBV10-1 and TRBJ1-1, with D maybe TRBD1 (5 bases). CDR3 length: 13 residues. V was pared by 5 bases and J by 1 base, with 8 bases between. Germline CDR1 is WNHNN and CDR2 is SYGVQD (reference sequence). This CDR3 is CASSKGENTEAFF. The CDR3 DNA reads as TGCGCCAGCAGTAAAGGGGAGAACACTGAAGCTTTCTTT.

Within the sample, this clone is medium-sized. The chain employs TRBV5-1 and TRBJ2-7; weak D call: TRBD1 (6 bases). CDR1 and CDR2 (germline): SGHRS, YFSETQ. This CDR3 contains 15 residues. V lost 0 bases and J lost 2, with 12 bases in between. DNA for the CDR3: TGCGCCAGCAGCTTGGAGGGGGAGATCACCTACGAGCAGTACTTC. Its protein is CASSLEGEITYEQYF.

This clone was counted between two and nine times. CDR3 protein: CASGYVNEQFF. In DNA form, the CDR3 reads TGTGCCAGCGGCTACGTAAATGAGCAGTTCTTC. The chain joins TRBV6-2 or TRBV6-3 to TRBJ2-1; D gene ambiguous. Trimming took 8 bases from V and 7 from J, leaving 9 bases between them. The germline V gene encodes CDR1 MNHEY and CDR2 SVGEGT. There are 11 residues in the CDR3.

In its sample, this clone was seen many times. The V and J genes are TRBV6-1 and TRBJ1-5; no definite D call. The CDR3 covers 15 residues. Germline V gives CDR1 MNHNS, CDR2 SASEGT. V shed 1 base and J shed 1 base, with 8 bases lying between them. The CDR3 protein is CASSEGAVSNQPQHF. The CDR3 region has the DNA TGTGCCAGCAGTGAAGGGGCGGTGAGCAATCAGCCCCAGCATTTT.

The chain links TRBV5-1 to TRBJ1-1; D is possibly TRBD1 (5 bases). Per the germline V gene, CDR1 is SGHRS and CDR2 is YFSETQ. The CDR3 extends over 14 amino acids. Trimming shortened V by 4 bases and J by 2 bases, and 12 bases separated the two germline ends. CDR3 sequence reads: CASSVGRQNTEAFF. In nucleotides, the CDR3 is TGCGCCAGCAGCGTGGGACGGCAAAACACTGAAGCTTTCTTT. The variable domain in full, with the rest retrieved from reference TRBV5-1 and TRBJ1-1, is KAGVTQTPRYLIKTRGQQVTLSCSPISGHRSVSWYQQTPGQGLQFLFEYFSETQRNKGNFPGRFSGRQFSNSRSEMNVSTLELGDSALYLCASSVGRQNTEAFFGQGTRLTVV.

The CDR3 bases are TGTGCCAGCAGCTCGCGGACAGACTCCTACGAGCAGTACTTC. It is translated as CASSSRTDSYEQYF. This sequence joins TRBV13 and TRBJ2-7, with D tentatively TRBD1 (6 bases). Trimming stripped 4 bases from V and 0 bases from J, with 10 bases between. The CDR3 has 14 residues. Germline CDR1 and CDR2: PRHDT and FYEKMQ (reference sequence).

The table lists this clone with a few counts. This chain links TRBV6-5 with TRBJ1-5; 7 bases are a match to TRBD1. Germline trimming cut 5 bases from V and 7 bases from J; bases unmatched to any gene: 5. Looked up from germline, CDR1 is MNHEY and CDR2 is SVGAGI. The CDR3 sequence is 13 residues long. CDR3 amino acids: CASSLQGIQPQHF. For the CDR3, the DNA is TGTGCCAGCAGTCTACAGGGGATCCAGCCCCAGCATTTT.

This sequence joins TRBV13 and TRBJ2-7; D unclear. The V and J ends lost 4 bases and 3 bases respectively, with 7 bases between them. The V gene's germline CDR1 is PRHDT and CDR2 FYEKMQ (reference sequence). This CDR3 has 12 amino acids. DNA of the CDR3: TGTGCCAGCAGCTCCCTGGACTACGAGCAGTACTTC. It yields the protein CASSSLDYEQYF.

There are many counts of this clone. The chain recombines TRBV5-5 with TRBJ1-6, with a weak D call TRBD1 (6 bases). Trimming pared 3 bases from V and 5 bases from J, leaving 15 bases between. From germline, CDR1 is SGHKS and CDR2 YYEKEE (reference sequence). The CDR3 extends over 16 amino acids. The CDR3 spells CASSSGGATNNSPLHF. In nucleotides, the CDR3 is TGTGCCAGCAGCTCCGGGGGGGCTACGAATAATTCACCCCTCCACTTT.

This clone was found a few times. The rearrangement uses TRBV6-2 or TRBV6-3 and TRBJ1-1; D is ambiguous. Trimming left V 8 bases short and J 11 bases short, with 12 bases between. The CDR3 has 10 amino acids. Looked up from germline, CDR1 is MNHEY and CDR2 is SVGEGT. The CDR3 protein is CASGFDEAFF. CDR3 coding DNA: TGTGCCAGCGGTTTCGATGAGGCTTTCTTT.

On this clone itself: One junction end disagrees with the germline gene, perhaps due to a read error. The chain combines TRBV6-1 with TRBJ2-7; the D gene is possibly TRBD2 (6 bases). The germline CDR1 and CDR2 sequences are MNHNS and SASEGT. The CDR3 has 13 amino acids. CDR3 sequence: CARSERAGGEQYF. CDR3 DNA sequence: TGTGCCAGGAGTGAGCGGGCGGGCGGCGAGCAGTACTTC.

This clone was counted ten times or more. This chain connects TRBV24-1 to TRBJ2-3, with 11 bases lining up with TRBD2. Germline trimming cut 3 bases from V and 2 bases from J; bases unmatched to any gene: 6. Germline V gene lookup returns CDR1 KGHDR and CDR2 SFDVKD. The CDR3 totals 17 residues. The CDR3 region is CATSDNGLAGHTDTQYF. The DNA of the CDR3 is TGTGCCACCAGTGATAATGGACTAGCGGGTCACACAGATACGCAGTATTTT.

The chain joins TRBV7-3 to TRBJ2-3; D might be TRBD2 (6 bases). The CDR3 is 14 amino acids. V was trimmed by 7 bases and J by 6 bases, leaving 17 bases between them. Germline V gene sequence: CDR1 SGHTA, CDR2 FQGTGA. DNA for the CDR3: TGTGCCAGCACCATGGGGGGAAGCGCCGATACGCAGTATTTT. Translating it yields CASTMGGSADTQYF.

There are many counts of this clone. V gene TRBV20-1 combines with J gene TRBJ1-1; D is possibly TRBD1 (6 bases). This CDR3 is built from 12 residues. V gave up 4 bases and J gave up 3 bases, with 9 bases separating them. From germline, CDR1 is DFQATT and CDR2 SNEGSKA (reference sequence). This CDR3 is CSANRVDTEAFF. The DNA for the CDR3 is TGCAGTGCTAACAGGGTGGACACTGAAGCTTTCTTT.

This clone was picked up many times. This sample includes further DNA sequences coding for the same CDR3. The chain is built from TRBV27 and TRBJ1-1; TRBD1 might be the D (5 bases). This CDR3 is built from 14 residues. The V gene's germline CDR1 is MNHEY and CDR2 SMNVEV (reference sequence). V was clipped by 5 bases and J by 1 base, with 11 bases between them. The CDR3 loop is CASSLRQTNTEAFF. The CDR3 DNA sequence: TGTGCCAGCAGTCTCAGACAGACGAACACTGAAGCTTTCTTT.